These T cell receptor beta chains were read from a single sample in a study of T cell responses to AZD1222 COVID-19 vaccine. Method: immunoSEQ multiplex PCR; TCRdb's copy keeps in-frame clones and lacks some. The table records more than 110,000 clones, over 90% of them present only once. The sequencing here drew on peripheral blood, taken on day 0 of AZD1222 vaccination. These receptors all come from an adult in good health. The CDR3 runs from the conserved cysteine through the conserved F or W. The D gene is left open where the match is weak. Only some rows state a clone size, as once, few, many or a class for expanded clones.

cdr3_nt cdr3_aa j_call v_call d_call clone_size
TGTGCCAGTACCACTTCAGGGGCAGGGGGCTCGAGCTATGGCTACACCTTC CASTTSGAGGSSYGYTF TRBJ1-2 TRBV19 TRBD1 NA
TGTGCCACCAGCAGACAGGGCACTGAAGCTTTCTTT CATSRQGTEAFF TRBJ1-1 TRBV15 NA NA
TGTGCCAGCAGTCGTAGGGGGCACGACTATGGCTACACCTTC CASSRRGHDYGYTF TRBJ1-2 TRBV6-5 TRBD1 NA
TGTGCCAGCAGTTGGGACAGGGACAATGAGCAGTTCTTC CASSWDRDNEQFF TRBJ2-1 TRBV27 TRBD1 once
TGTGCCTGGAGTGTAACTTGGGGCTACACCTTC CAWSVTWGYTF TRBJ1-2 TRBV30 NA NA
TGTGCCAGCAGCTTAGATCTGACGGGGGGCCGTCAGCCCCAGCATTTT CASSLDLTGGRQPQHF TRBJ1-5 TRBV11-3 NA once
TGTGCCAGCAGCTTCGGACTAGCAGATTACGAGCAGTACTTC CASSFGLADYEQYF TRBJ2-7 TRBV9 TRBD2 NA
TGCGCCAGCAGTGGGAATAATGAAAAACTGTTTTTT CASSGNNEKLFF TRBJ1-4 TRBV5-1 NA NA
TGCGCCAGCAGTCCCGCAACTAATGAAAAACTGTTTTTT CASSPATNEKLFF TRBJ1-4 TRBV5-1 NA NA
TGCGCCAGCAGTGAGTCGGGACAACCCACAGATACGCAGTATTTT CASSESGQPTDTQYF TRBJ2-3 TRBV10-1 NA NA
TGTGCCAGCACCTTTAGCGGGTACGAGCAGTACTTC CASTFSGYEQYF TRBJ2-7 TRBV6-6 TRBD2 once
TGCGCCAGCAGCCTGGCTAGCGAGCGGGGGGGAGAGACCCAGTACTTC CASSLASERGGETQYF TRBJ2-5 TRBV5-1 TRBD2 NA
TGTGCCAGCAGCTCAAGCTTCCAAGAGACCCAGTACTTC CASSSSFQETQYF TRBJ2-5 TRBV7-2 NA NA
TGTGCCAGCAGCCAGGCTGGTCGACTCAGAGGGAAAAATGAAAAACTGTTTTTT CASSQAGRLRGKNEKLFF TRBJ1-4 TRBV5-7 NA once
TGTGCCAGCAGTGAGGGAGATAGGGCGAGGAACACTGAAGCTTTCTTT CASSEGDRARNTEAFF TRBJ1-1 TRBV2 NA NA
TGTGCCAGCAGTGACGTCAGGTGGAACTATGGCTACACCTTC CASSDVRWNYGYTF TRBJ1-2 TRBV6-1 NA NA
TGTGCCAGCAGTCCGCACACGGGACTAGCGGTGATTGAGCAGTTCTTC CASSPHTGLAVIEQFF TRBJ2-1 TRBV28 TRBD2 NA
TGTGCCAGCAGCTTAAGAGGGGGATCCTACAATGAGCAGTTCTTC CASSLRGGSYNEQFF TRBJ2-1 TRBV13 NA once
TGCGCCAGCAGCCCCGGGACTAGCGGGAGAGTAGGGCAGTTCTTC CASSPGTSGRVGQFF TRBJ2-1 TRBV5-1 TRBD2 NA
TGTGCCAGCAGCTTCAGGGTAGGGTCCTACGAGCAGTACTTC CASSFRVGSYEQYF TRBJ2-7 TRBV11-2 NA NA
TGTGCCAGCAGCTGGGGAGGGGCGGGAGCGCAGTATTTT CASSWGGAGAQYF TRBJ2-3 TRBV5-6 TRBD2 once
TGTGCCAGCAGTCCATCGAGTGAAGCTGAAGCTTTCTTT CASSPSSEAEAFF TRBJ1-1 TRBV12-3/TRBV12-4 NA NA
TGTGCCAGCAGCTTGGAGCCAGGCGTCAACTATGGCTACACCTTC CASSLEPGVNYGYTF TRBJ1-2 TRBV5-5 NA NA
TGTGCCAGCAGCGTAGAGGGAGCAAACTATGGCTACACCTTC CASSVEGANYGYTF TRBJ1-2 TRBV9 NA NA
TGTGCCACCAGCAGCAGCTTTTCCCCCTACGAGCAGTACTTC CATSSSFSPYEQYF TRBJ2-7 TRBV15 NA NA
TGTGCCAGCAGTCCGCGAAGGAAACTCTACAATGAGCAGTTCTTC CASSPRRKLYNEQFF TRBJ2-1 TRBV27 NA NA
TGTGCCAGCAGCCAAGCTAGCGGGAGGGCCGTAAGTATTCAGTACTTC CASSQASGRAVSIQYF TRBJ2-4 TRBV3-1/TRBV3-2 TRBD2 NA
TGTGCCAGCAGCTTAAGGGGTGCAGGAAACACCATATATTTT CASSLRGAGNTIYF TRBJ1-3 TRBV5-4 NA NA
TGTGCCAGCAGCTTAGCGGGACAGGGCTATGGCTACACCTTC CASSLAGQGYGYTF TRBJ1-2 TRBV7-2 TRBD1 once
TGCGCCAGCAGCCAATTGTTCGGCGGTCGGTCCTACGAGCAGTACTTC CASSQLFGGRSYEQYF TRBJ2-7 TRBV4-1 NA NA
TGTGCCAGCAGTTTTGGGAGCGGGGCCGAGCAGTACTTC CASSFGSGAEQYF TRBJ2-7 TRBV28 TRBD2 NA
TGTGCCAGCAGTAGAGGGACAGGGAATTCGGATACGCAGTATTTT CASSRGTGNSDTQYF TRBJ2-3 TRBV27 TRBD1 NA
TGTGCCAGCACCGTGACTAGACCTACTTCAGTTATGCAGTATTTT CASTVTRPTSVMQYF TRBJ2-3 TRBV7-9 NA NA
TGTGCCAGCTCACCAACCAGCGTTAGCACAGATACGCAGTATTTT CASSPTSVSTDTQYF TRBJ2-3 TRBV18 NA NA
TGTGCCAGCAGCAACGGGACAGGGCGCGGGACCCAGTACTTC CASSNGTGRGTQYF TRBJ2-5 TRBV4-2 TRBD1 NA
TGTGCCAGTAGTATCTCCGGGGTGAACACCGGGGAGCTGTTTTTT CASSISGVNTGELFF TRBJ2-2 TRBV19 NA NA
TGCGCCAGCAGCTTGGCCCTTACCCTAGCCAAAAACATTCAGTACTTC CASSLALTLAKNIQYF TRBJ2-4 TRBV5-1 NA NA
TGCGCCAGCAGCGAGCTGGGTAACTATGGCTACACCTTC CASSELGNYGYTF TRBJ1-2 TRBV5-1 NA NA
TGTGCCAGCAGCTTAGCGCAGGCTTCCACTGAAGCTTTCTTT CASSLAQASTEAFF TRBJ1-1 TRBV7-9 NA NA
TGTGCCAGCAGCCTTTCCCCGACTAGCGGGAACCCAGATACGCAGTATTTT CASSLSPTSGNPDTQYF TRBJ2-3 TRBV3-1/TRBV3-2 TRBD2 NA